This T cell receptor beta chain originates from a study of blood T cell repertoires in COVID-19. Looking at the study overall: Sites across the United States, Italy and Spain contributed samples from acute and convalescent COVID-19.

The CDR3 contains 15 residues. Per the germline V gene, CDR1 is SSHAT and CDR2 is FNYEAQ (reference sequence). Turning to this clone: The germline gene is not matched at one end of the junction; a read error may be the cause.

The study drew participants aged roughly 18 to 95 years from approximately 25 US areas. Which cohort a participant joined came from the clinical history participants gave. The authors' processing: Amplified reference gene primers provided the basis for estimating nucleated cell counts. Method: immunoSEQ multiplex PCR; TCRdb's copy keeps in-frame clones and lacks some. V and J calls plus clone size are reproduced from that table; the DNA served to infer D and trimming. This table holds about 350,000 clones, around nine tenths found once. This sequence originates from a woman aged 25 to 39 who had been exposed to COVID-19. The material sequenced was PBMCs or T cells enriched from blood (not recorded which). The rearrangement links TRBV7-7 to TRBJ2-5, with 7 nucleotides matching TRBD1. The DNA for the CDR3 is TGTGCTAGCAGCCCTTACAGGGGCTGGCAGGAGACCCAGTACTTC. Translating gives CASSPYRGWQETQYF.